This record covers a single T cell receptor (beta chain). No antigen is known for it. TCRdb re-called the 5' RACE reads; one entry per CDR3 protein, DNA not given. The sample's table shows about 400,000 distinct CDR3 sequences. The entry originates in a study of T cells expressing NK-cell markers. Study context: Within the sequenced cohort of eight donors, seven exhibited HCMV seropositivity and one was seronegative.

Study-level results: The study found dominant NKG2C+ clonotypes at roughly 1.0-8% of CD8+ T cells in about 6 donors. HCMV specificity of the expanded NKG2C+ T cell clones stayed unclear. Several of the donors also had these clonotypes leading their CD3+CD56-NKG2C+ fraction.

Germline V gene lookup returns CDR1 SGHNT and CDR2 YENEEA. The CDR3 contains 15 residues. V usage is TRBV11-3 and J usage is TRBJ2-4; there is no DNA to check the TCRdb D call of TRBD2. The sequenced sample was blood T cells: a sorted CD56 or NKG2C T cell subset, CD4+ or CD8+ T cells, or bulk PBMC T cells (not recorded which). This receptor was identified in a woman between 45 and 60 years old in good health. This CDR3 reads CASSRFRTSGNIQYF.